This T cell receptor (beta chain) originates from a study of T cell clonality in common variable immunodeficiency. Findings and caveats of the study: Shared TCRbeta clones were fewer between CVID subjects than controls. Compared with healthy controls, CVID subjects showed increased TCRbeta clonality, mostly in about a third. In common variable immunodeficiency, TCR beta chains reportedly carried fewer deletions and N-nucleotide insertions.

TCRdb's copy holds only in-frame clones and misses some; the assay was immunoSEQ multiplex PCR. Observed in the sample are about 33,000 clones, none of them singletons. Germline V gene data show CDR1 as GTSNPN and CDR2 as SVGIG (reference sequence). The V segment lost 4 bases and the J segment 6 bases; nucleotides outside the gene matches: 2. This CDR3 is built from 13 residues. This clone came up a few times. Its antigen remains unknown. The read ends 3 residues early relative to the CDR3; the germline J gene fills the gap. This sequence originates from a human donor with common variable immunodeficiency. V usage is TRBV30 and J usage is TRBJ2-1; 11 nucleotides line up with TRBD2. Sequencing input: peripheral blood mononuclear cells. The CDR3 sequence is CAWNLAGGNEQFF. The covered CDR3 bases are TGTGCCTGGAATCTAGCGGGGGGCAATGAG.